The rows below give T cell receptor beta chains drawn from one sample of a study of T cells in Graves' hyperthyroidism and ophthalmopathy. One entry per CDR3 protein results from TCRdb running MiXCR on the multiplex PCR reads. Of about 840,000 distinct CDR3 sequences detected, around 38% appear once; the ten largest clones hold more than 7%. The sample consisted of blood. The receptors here all came from a man between 18 and 29 years old with Graves' hyperthyroidism. CDR3s include the opening cysteine and the closing phenylalanine or tryptophan. The D gene is left open where the match is weak. Rows may omit the clone size; those that give it use once, few, many or a size class.

NA	TRBV12-3/TRBV12-4	TRBJ2-7	few	CASSKSSTYEQYF	TGTGCCAGCAGCAAAAGCAGCACCTACGAGCAGTACTTC
NA	TRBV6-4	TRBJ1-2	NA	CASSPDRHGYTF	TGTGCCAGCAGTCCCGACAGGCATGGCTACACCTTC
NA	TRBV24-1	TRBJ1-5	many	CATSDLYSGQPQHF	TGTGCCACCAGTGATTTGTATTCGGGCCAGCCCCAGCATTTT
NA	TRBV4-1	TRBJ1-2	many	CASSQEHYGYTF	TGCGCCAGCAGCCAAGAGCACTATGGCTACACCTTC
TRBD1	TRBV12-3/TRBV12-4	TRBJ1-6	many	CASRPTGRNSPLHF	TGTGCCAGCAGGCCGACAGGGAGGAATTCACCCCTCCACTTT
TRBD1	TRBV29-1	TRBJ2-2	many	CSYRGYNTGELFF	TGCAGCTACAGGGGGTATAACACCGGGGAGCTGTTTTTT
NA	TRBV20-1	TRBJ2-7	NA	CSASLGPYEQYF	TGCAGTGCTAGTCTGGGACCCTACGAGCAGTACTTC
TRBD2	TRBV7-9	TRBJ2-7	NA	CASSLGLGLAEYEQYF	TGTGCCAGCAGCTTAGGTTTAGGACTAGCGGAGTACGAGCAGTACTTC
NA	TRBV19	TRBJ1-2	many	CASRRQADTANYGYTF	TGTGCCAGTAGGCGACAGGCTGACACTGCTAACTATGGCTACACCTTC
NA	TRBV6-1	TRBJ1-1	NA	CASTGPEDTEAFF	TGTGCCAGCACGGGACCAGAGGACACTGAAGCTTTCTTT
NA	TRBV28	TRBJ1-5	NA	CASTLRMGQPQHF	TGTGCCAGCACTCTCCGGATGGGTCAGCCCCAGCATTTT
NA	TRBV30	TRBJ1-5	NA	CAWSWAGNQPQHF	TGTGCCTGGAGTTGGGCGGGCAATCAGCCCCAGCATTTT
NA	TRBV7-6	TRBJ1-2	NA	CASRETTQANYGYTF	TGTGCCAGCAGAGAGACTACACAAGCTAACTATGGCTACACCTTC
NA	TRBV7-3	TRBJ2-5	NA	CASSWPRGQETQYF	TGTGCCAGCAGCTGGCCCCGGGGCCAAGAGACCCAGTACTTC
NA	TRBV7-9	TRBJ1-1	few	CASSSTTLGEAFF	TGTGCCAGCAGCTCCACGACCCTGGGAGAAGCTTTCTTT
NA	TRBV29-1	TRBJ1-5	many	CSVVFRGGGNQPQHF	TGCAGCGTTGTTTTTAGGGGCGGGGGCAATCAGCCCCAGCATTTT
NA	TRBV9	TRBJ2-7	NA	CASSVEAIGAMQYF	TGTGCCAGCAGCGTAGAGGCTATTGGGGCGATGCAGTACTTC
NA	TRBV4-1	TRBJ2-7	few	CASSQGRWHEQYF	TGCGCCAGCAGCCAGGGGAGGTGGCACGAGCAGTACTTC
TRBD1	TRBV7-2	TRBJ1-2	NA	CASSLGGQGSVYGYTF	TGTGCCAGCAGCTTAGGGGGACAGGGGTCGGTCTATGGCTACACCTTC
TRBD1	TRBV10-2	TRBJ1-1	many	CASKSGTGPSNTEAFF	TGCGCCAGCAAATCCGGGACAGGGCCATCGAACACTGAAGCTTTCTTT
NA	TRBV11-2	TRBJ2-7	few	CASSFLTREQYF	TGTGCCAGCAGCTTTCTTACCCGGGAGCAGTACTTC